The clone carrying this TCR beta chain was seen ten or more times. The antigen is unknown. These data originate in a study of T cell repertoires in cytomegalovirus infection. On the study more broadly: It can be stated that public TCR beta signatures indicated CMV infection as well as a matching HLA type. Whole-study findings and limits: Ex vivo responses were dominated by HLA-C-restricted CMV-specific TCR beta clonotypes.

V lost 0 bases and J 8 bases, leaving 8 bases between the germline ends. This CDR3 comprises 13 residues. TCRdb reprocessed the reads with MiXCR, giving one entry per CDR3 protein. The repertoire holds about 89,000 distinct CDR3 sequences, with about 31% as singletons. The receptor was isolated from a human donor in good health (CMV status not recorded). Some clones in this sample may be carry-over from other donors' samples. The chain joins TRBV12-3 or TRBV12-4 to TRBJ1-5; D is unclear. Sequenced material: CD8+ T cells from cultured PBMCs, taken from culture after CMV antigen stimulation. The CDR3: CASSLAALEPQHF. The CDR3 DNA reads as TGTGCCAGCAGTTTAGCGGCTTTAGAGCCCCAGCATTTT.